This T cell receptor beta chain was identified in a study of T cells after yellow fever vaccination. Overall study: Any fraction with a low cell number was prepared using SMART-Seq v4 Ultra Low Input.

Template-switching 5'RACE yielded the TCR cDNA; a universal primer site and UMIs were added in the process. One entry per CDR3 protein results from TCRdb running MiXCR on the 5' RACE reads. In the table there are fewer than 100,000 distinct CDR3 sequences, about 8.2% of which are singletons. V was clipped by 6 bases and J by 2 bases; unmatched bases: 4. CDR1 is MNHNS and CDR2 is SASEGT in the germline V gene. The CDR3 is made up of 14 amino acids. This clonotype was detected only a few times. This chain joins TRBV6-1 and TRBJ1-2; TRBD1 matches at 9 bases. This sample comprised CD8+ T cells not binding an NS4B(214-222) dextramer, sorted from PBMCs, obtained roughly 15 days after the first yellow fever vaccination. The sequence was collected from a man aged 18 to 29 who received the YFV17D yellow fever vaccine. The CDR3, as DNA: TGTGCCAGCAGCGGGGACAGGGTAAACTATGGCTACACCTTC. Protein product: CASSGDRVNYGYTF.